Following are 31 T cell receptor beta chains from one sample sequenced in a study of PD-L1 blockade in urothelial cancer. Data came from immunoSEQ multiplex PCR; TCRdb stores just in-frame clones and leaves some out. Among roughly 56,000 clones, 82% were seen once, and the ten largest hold approximately 4%. The material sequenced was PBMCs, taken around atezolizumab (anti-PD-L1) treatment. Receptor source: a man in his 70s with urothelial cancer.

The chain joins TRBV15 to TRBJ2-2; D is undetermined. CDR1 LNHNV and CDR2 YYDKDF come from the germline V gene (reference sequence). Trimming removed 0 bases at V and 0 bases at J, with 11 bases between. This CDR3 comprises 17 residues. The CDR3 DNA reads as TGTGCCACCAGCAGAGATAAGCGCGGCACGAACACCGGGGAGCTGTTTTTT. The encoded protein is CATSRDKRGTNTGELFF.

The chain couples TRBV18 to TRBJ1-4; D is uncertain. The CDR3 totals 14 residues. The V gene lost 6 bases and the J gene lost 0 bases, with 8 bases spanning the gap. CDR1 is KGHSH, CDR2 LQKENI, per germline. The CDR3 reads CASSLDATNEKLFF. CDR3 sequence (DNA): TGTGCCAGCTCCCTAGATGCAACTAATGAAAAACTGTTTTTT.

This sequence joins TRBV28 and TRBJ2-5, with TRBD2 matching 12 bases. V was pared by 4 bases and J by 5 bases, with 5 bases of the junction left unmatched. This CDR3 is 15 amino acids long. Looked up from germline, CDR1 is MDHEN and CDR2 is SYDVKM. Written as DNA, the CDR3 is TGTGCCAGCAGTTCACTAGCGGGAGGTACCGAGACCCAGTACTTC. Encoded protein: CASSSLAGGTETQYF.

The gene calls are TRBV30 and TRBJ2-3; TRBD1 might be the D (6 bases). Per germline, CDR1 GTSNPN and CDR2 SVGIG (reference sequence). V was shortened by 4 bases and J by 2 bases, with 10 bases between the two germline ends. The CDR3 has 13 amino acids. This chain's CDR3 is CAWMGAYTDTQYF. The CDR3 nucleotides read TGTGCCTGGATGGGGGCATACACAGATACGCAGTATTTT.

The CDR3 here is CASSFSQGSGYTF. The CDR3 DNA follows: TGTGCCAGCAGCTTCTCACAGGGCAGTGGCTACACCTTC. The chain employs TRBV7-9 and TRBJ1-2; D is possibly TRBD1 (6 bases). The germline V and J ends were trimmed by 3 bases and 7 bases, with 12 bases remaining between them. CDR1 is SEHNR and CDR2 is FQNEAQ in the germline V gene (reference sequence). This CDR3 is 13 amino acids long.

The gene calls are TRBV29-1 and TRBJ2-1, with 11 positions matching TRBD2. Losses at the gene ends were 3 bases for V and 8 bases for J; bases not matched to a gene: 12. Germline V gene lookup returns CDR1 SQVTM and CDR2 ANQGSEA. The CDR3 contains 16 residues. CDR3: CSVDGLAGNWVDEQFF. The CDR3 nucleotides read TGCAGCGTTGACGGACTAGCGGGTAACTGGGTCGATGAGCAGTTCTTC.

The V call is TRBV9, the J call TRBJ2-5; D might be TRBD1 (5 bases). From germline, CDR1 is SGDLS and CDR2 YYNGEE. There are 14 residues in the CDR3. Trimming cost V 0 bases and J 2 bases, with 8 bases left between them. Written as DNA, the CDR3 is TGTGCCAGCAGCGTAGGTCCAGGGCAAGAGACCCAGTACTTC. Protein product: CASSVGPGQETQYF.

This chain joins TRBV5-8 and TRBJ1-4, with 7 bases that match TRBD1. Trimming removed 4 bases from V and 5 bases from J; junction bases left unmatched: 8. The CDR3 runs 15 residues. The germline gives CDR1 SGHTS, CDR2 YDEGEE. Written as DNA, the CDR3 is TGTGCCAGCAGCCTCGACTTCAGGGGGAATGAAAAACTGTTTTTT. Amino acid sequence: CASSLDFRGNEKLFF.

The CDR3 is CASSPDRVNTEAFF. The CDR3 bases are TGTGCCAGCAGCCCGGACAGGGTGAACACTGAAGCTTTCTTT. The rearrangement joins TRBV6-5 to TRBJ1-1; 8 positions match TRBD1. The CDR3 has 14 amino acids. Germline V CDR1 and CDR2: MNHEY, SVGAGI. V trimming: 6 bases; J trimming: 0 bases; junction bases outside the gene matches: 3.

This chain links TRBV6-1 with TRBJ1-2; 8 nucleotides align to TRBD1. The junction had 7 bases not matched to a gene; V was cut back by 7 bases and J by 3 bases. Germline V gives CDR1 MNHNS, CDR2 SASEGT. The CDR3 is 14 amino acids. The CDR3 spells CASIIRGLDYGYTF. In DNA form, the CDR3 reads TGTGCCAGCATTATCAGGGGGCTGGACTATGGCTACACCTTC.

The chain is built from TRBV6-6 and TRBJ2-5; no clear D. This CDR3 is 11 amino acids long. Germline V gives CDR1 MNHNY, CDR2 SVGAGI (reference sequence). The V end lost 2 bases, the J end lost 5 bases, and 3 bases lay between the germline ends. In DNA form, the CDR3 reads TGTGCCAGCAGTTACGCGGAGACCCAGTACTTC. Amino acids: CASSYAETQYF.

This rearrangement joins TRBV7-2 to TRBJ2-7; 8 bases are shared with TRBD2. CDR3 length: 14 residues. CDR1 is SGHTA and CDR2 is FQGNSA in the germline V gene. V was clipped by 4 bases and J by 3 bases; unmatched bases: 5. In DNA, the CDR3 is TGTGCCAGCAGCTGGACTAGCCAAAACTACGAGCAGTACTTC. Its protein is CASSWTSQNYEQYF.

The chain recombines TRBV27 with TRBJ2-5; 11 bases map to TRBD2. Trimming took 6 bases from V and 2 from J; bases not matched to a gene: 20. The CDR3 is 20 amino acids. The germline V gene has CDR1 MNHEY and CDR2 SMNVEV (reference sequence). Here the CDR3 DNA reads TGTGCCAGCAGAAAAGGTCGGGGAGTAGCGGGAGGGGTTTATCAAGAGACCCAGTACTTC. It translates to CASRKGRGVAGGVYQETQYF.

The chain couples TRBV18 to TRBJ1-5; D unclear. This CDR3 is built from 15 residues. V lost 1 base and J lost 4, with 11 bases in between. Germline CDR1 and CDR2: KGHSH and LQKENI. CDR3 DNA: TGTGCCAGCTCACCACATCCCCTGAGGAATCAGCCCCAGCATTTT. Encoded protein: CASSPHPLRNQPQHF.

The V gene is TRBV2, the J gene TRBJ2-3; 10 positions agree with TRBD2. The V and J ends lost 5 bases and 2 bases, in that order; junction bases with no gene match: 7. Germline CDR1 reads SNHLY; CDR2 reads FYNNEI. The CDR3 extends over 16 amino acids. The CDR3 coding sequence is TGTGCCAGCAGTCCCCTGACTAGCGGGTCCACAGATACGCAGTATTTT. Encoded protein: CASSPLTSGSTDTQYF.

The chain links TRBV6-1 to TRBJ1-1; a possible D gene is TRBD1 (6 bases). Trimming took off 6 bases at V and 3 bases at J, with 14 bases between the two ends. CDR3 length equals 14 residues. Per germline, CDR1 MNHNS and CDR2 SASEGT. CDR3 loop: CASRETGRDTEAFF. In nucleotides, the CDR3 is TGTGCCAGCAGGGAGACAGGCCGTGACACTGAAGCTTTCTTT.

The chain recombines TRBV5-1 with TRBJ2-5; possible D gene TRBD1, 6 bases. The length of the CDR3 is 15 residues. Germline-derived CDR1 and CDR2 are SGHRS and YFSETQ. V was shortened by 0 bases and J by 1 base, with 10 bases between the two germline ends. As DNA, the CDR3 is TGCGCCAGCAGCTTGGGGGGGCTACCCCAAGAGACCCAGTACTTC. Its protein is CASSLGGLPQETQYF.

The CDR3 loop reads CASSPPRGGGGETQYF. The DNA for the CDR3 is TGTGCCAGCTCACCACCTCGAGGGGGGGGAGGAGAGACCCAGTACTTC. The chain carries TRBV18 and TRBJ2-5; maybe TRBD2 (7 bases). Trimming stripped 0 bases from V and 4 bases from J, with 15 bases between. Germline lookup yields CDR1 KGHSH and CDR2 LQKENI. CDR3 size: 16 residues.

The rearrangement joins TRBV30 to TRBJ1-2; 12 positions match TRBD1. The CDR3 length is 14 residues. Germline assignment: CDR1 GTSNPN and CDR2 SVGIG (reference sequence). V lost 2 bases, J lost 7 bases, and 5 bases stayed unmatched. The CDR3 here is CAWSSGQGAGGYTF. In DNA, the CDR3 is TGTGCCTGGAGTTCGGGACAGGGGGCTGGTGGCTACACCTTC.

This chain connects TRBV6-1 to TRBJ1-4; TRBD1 might be the D (5 bases). CDR3 length: 12 residues. Deletions cut 6 bases from V and 8 bases from J, with 10 bases between. Germline CDR1 is MNHNS and CDR2 is SASEGT. The CDR3 sequence is CASSLGGEKLFF. The CDR3 DNA sequence: TGTGCCAGCAGCCTGGGGGGGGAAAAACTGTTTTTT.

This rearrangement joins TRBV5-1 to TRBJ2-6, with unresolved D. Germline assignment: CDR1 SGHRS and CDR2 YFSETQ. CDR3 length: 14 residues. Trimming shortened V by 2 bases and J by 2 bases, and 5 bases separated the two germline ends. CDR3 sequence (DNA): TGCGCCAGCAGCTTAGAGACTGGGGCCAACGTCCTGACTTTC. Its translation: CASSLETGANVLTF.

This chain links TRBV4-1 with TRBJ2-3; the match to TRBD2 covers 13 bases. V shed 2 bases, J shed 5 bases, and the junction held 13 bases outside the gene matches. CDR1 and CDR2 (germline): MGHRA, YSYEKL. The CDR3 has 19 amino acids. The CDR3 nucleotides are TGCGCCAGCAGCCAAACTCCACCCGGCGGACTAGCGGGAGTAGATACGCAGTATTTT. Translating it yields CASSQTPPGGLAGVDTQYF.

The chain joins TRBV19 to TRBJ2-5; TRBD2 matches 14 bases. This CDR3 has 16 residues. The J segment lost 1 base and the V segment lost 5 bases, leaving 3 bases of the junction unmatched. Germline lookup yields CDR1 LNHDA and CDR2 SQIVND (reference sequence). The chain's CDR3 is CASSVGLAGGQETQYF. In DNA form, the CDR3 reads TGTGCCAGTAGTGTCGGACTAGCGGGGGGCCAAGAGACCCAGTACTTC.

J is TRBJ2-3 and V is TRBV2, with 7 bases fitting TRBD2. CDR1 and CDR2 from the germline V gene are SNHLY and FYNNEI. This CDR3 comprises 14 residues. V was clipped by 6 bases and J by 8 bases; unmatched bases: 11. CDR3 sequence reads: CASRLGTTQGTQYF. CDR3 DNA: TGTGCCAGCAGACTCGGGACTACCCAGGGTACGCAGTATTTT.

The genes are TRBV5-1 and TRBJ2-5; 12 positions agree with TRBD2. Trimming at V came to 4 bases and at J to 5 bases, leaving 3 bases not matched to a gene. This CDR3 is 14 amino acids long. Germline lookup yields CDR1 SGHRS and CDR2 YFSETQ. As DNA, the CDR3 is TGCGCCAGCAGCGGCCTAGCGGGAGGGGAGACCCAGTACTTC. It translates to CASSGLAGGETQYF.

The chain couples TRBV27 to TRBJ2-1; D perhaps matches TRBD2 (5 bases). The CDR3 runs to 14 residues. Germline V lookup: CDR1 MNHEY, CDR2 SMNVEV (reference sequence). V was shortened by 7 bases and J by 1 base, with 11 bases between the two germline ends. CDR3 loop: CASKAVGSYNEQFF. CDR3 DNA sequence: TGTGCCAGCAAAGCGGTCGGGTCCTACAATGAGCAGTTCTTC.

This clone has at least ten counts. The chain uses TRBV2 and TRBJ2-2; a possible D gene is TRBD2 (6 bases). Germline values: CDR1 SNHLY, CDR2 FYNNEI. V was shortened by 4 bases and J by 5 bases, with 17 bases between the two germline ends. The CDR3 totals 16 residues. CDR3 amino acids: CASSAGRLLRTGELFF. For the CDR3, the DNA is TGTGCCAGCAGTGCAGGGAGGTTATTACGAACCGGGGAGCTGTTTTTT.

The chain is built from TRBV6-5 and TRBJ2-7, with 10 bases matching TRBD2. Germline values: CDR1 MNHEY, CDR2 SVGAGI. After removal of 3 bases from V and 2 bases from J, the junction contained 4 bases not matched to a gene. The CDR3 spans 15 residues. CDR3 loop: CASSYSGRPPYEQYF. Here the CDR3 DNA reads TGTGCCAGCAGTTATAGCGGGAGGCCTCCCTACGAGCAGTACTTC.

The chain couples TRBV28 to TRBJ2-7, with 9 nucleotides matching TRBD1. Germline trimming cut 0 bases from V and 4 bases from J; bases unmatched to any gene: 7. There are 16 residues in the CDR3. From germline, CDR1 is MDHEN and CDR2 SYDVKM. The CDR3 spells CASSLWPQGARYEQYF. CDR3 nucleotide sequence: TGTGCCAGCAGTTTATGGCCACAGGGGGCGCGGTACGAGCAGTACTTC.

The chain carries TRBV7-9 and TRBJ2-1; the match to TRBD2 covers 8 bases. The V gene end was trimmed by 5 bases and the J gene end by 3 bases; junction bases not matched to a gene: 6. The germline V gene encodes CDR1 SEHNR and CDR2 FQNEAQ (reference sequence). CDR3 length: 15 residues. DNA for the CDR3: TGTGCCAGCAGCCTAACGGGAGGGATCTACAATGAGCAGTTCTTC. It encodes CASSLTGGIYNEQFF. The complete variable domain, with remaining parts taken from reference TRBV7-9 and TRBJ2-1, reads DTGVSQNPRHKITKRGQNVTFRCDPISEHNRLYWYRQTLGQGPEFLTYFQNEAQLEKSRLLSDRFSAERPKGSFSTLEIQRTEQGDSAMYLCASSLTGGIYNEQFFGPGTRLTVL.

The rearrangement uses TRBV19 and TRBJ1-4, with TRBD1 matching over 12 bases. CDR3 length equals 15 residues. Germline loops: CDR1 LNHDA, CDR2 SQIVND (reference sequence). The J segment lost 5 bases and the V segment lost 7 bases, leaving 5 bases of the junction unmatched. Written as DNA, the CDR3 is TGTGCCAGTACGGGGACAGGGGGCAGGAATGAAAAACTGTTTTTT. Protein product: CASTGTGGRNEKLFF.